The rows below give T cell receptor beta chains drawn from one sample of a study of glioma-infiltrating T cells after dendritic cell vaccination. TCRdb's table, derived via immunoSEQ multiplex PCR, lists solely in-frame clones and lacks some. The top ten clones hold 7.9% of a sample with some 70,000 clones, around 81% of them seen once. The source was blood, collected before dendritic cell vaccination. The receptors originated from a human donor with glioblastoma. Each CDR3 is given with its conserved first and last residue. Expanded clones get a size class; other rows say once, few or many, or leave the size out.

v_gene	abundance	j_gene	CDR3aa
TRBV2	.	TRBJ2-5	CASSEGQQETQYF
TRBV9	.	TRBJ1-3	CASSVVEGSGNTIYF
TRBV4-1	.	TRBJ2-1	CASNQVPSGAGEQFF
TRBV9	.	TRBJ1-1	CASSVDRRGGTEAFF
TRBV2	.	TRBJ1-2	CASSVGATANYGYTF
TRBV18	.	TRBJ2-1	CASSPPTGDVYNEQFF
TRBV15	.	TRBJ1-2	CATSRDLADSHYGYTF
TRBV6-6	.	TRBJ2-2	CASSLTGGFGELFF
TRBV5-1	.	TRBJ1-2	CASSLERNPGYGYTF
TRBV2	.	TRBJ2-2	CASSQGLAGTLGELFF
TRBV9	.	TRBJ1-6	CASSPGIGSPLHF
TRBV6-1	.	TRBJ2-2	CASSPSLDTGELFF
TRBV6-6	once	TRBJ1-4	CASSGQINEKLFF
TRBV2	.	TRBJ1-1	CASRGEIEAFF
TRBV7-2	once	TRBJ1-2	CASSPLLQGAGGYTF
TRBV7-3	.	TRBJ2-7	CASSNIAGDYREQYF
TRBV5-4	.	TRBJ2-7	CASRLEQAYEQYF
TRBV19	.	TRBJ1-2	CASMQGNYGYTF
TRBV5-1	.	TRBJ2-7	CASSLGGQYEQYF
TRBV7-3	.	TRBJ1-2	CASSLTPEGWGYTF
TRBV5-1	.	TRBJ1-6	CASSLDMGAQSSYNSPLHF
TRBV11-2	.	TRBJ2-7	CASSFTSGAYEQYF
TRBV19	.	TRBJ1-2	CASSTDRGGYTF
TRBV5-1	.	TRBJ2-7	CASSLEQGRDEQYF
TRBV7-6	.	TRBJ1-1	CASSLTAGNTEAFF
TRBV7-9	medium-sized	TRBJ1-4	CASSFRQGGKLFF
TRBV6-1	.	TRBJ2-4	CASSDGQAPKNIQYF
TRBV6-1	.	TRBJ2-3	CASRRNKGMDTQYF
TRBV5-1	.	TRBJ1-1	CASSLEATGGEAFF
TRBV6-1	.	TRBJ1-6	CASSEAWSNSPLHF
TRBV7-2	.	TRBJ1-2	CASSSILGGYGYTF
TRBV7-2	.	TRBJ1-1	CASSLDKNTEAFF
TRBV30	.	TRBJ1-2	CAWSLQGSSGYTF
TRBV2	.	TRBJ1-3	CASSLDTAGNTIYF
TRBV25-1	.	TRBJ1-1	CASSESRTENTEAFF
TRBV2	.	TRBJ2-3	CASSVGLAGGTDTQYF
TRBV7-3	.	TRBJ2-3	CASSSSVRFTDTQYF
TRBV9	.	TRBJ1-1	CASSVDEGRGTEAFF
TRBV5-1	.	TRBJ1-2	CASSLVAGGNGYTF
TRBV7-9	.	TRBJ1-1	CASSFSGENTEAFF
TRBV19	.	TRBJ1-6	CASRTGGAEIYNSPLHF
TRBV29-1	few	TRBJ1-1	CSVEKMNTEAFF
TRBV7-2	.	TRBJ2-3	CASSPIAGGVTDTQYF
TRBV7-2	.	TRBJ2-6	CASSLVAGRSGANVLTF
TRBV6-4	.	TRBJ2-2	CASSDGTGGTGELFF
TRBV9	.	TRBJ1-1	CASSVEGRNTEAFF
TRBV30	.	TRBJ1-5	CAWSPPGRGDQPQHF
TRBV9	.	TRBJ1-1	CASSADQGIAEAFF
TRBV7-9	few	TRBJ1-2	CASSQGSQGGGYTF
TRBV6-1	.	TRBJ2-5	CASSGIGNREETQYF
TRBV19	.	TRBJ1-2	CASISAPDSGYTF
TRBV5-1	.	TRBJ1-4	CASSSTGTAAEKLFF
TRBV25-1	.	TRBJ1-2	CATQGLQDYGYTF
TRBV7-3	.	TRBJ1-2	CASSLGRGTVGTF
TRBV4-3	.	TRBJ1-5	CASSQDASTTFNQPQHF